A single sample gave rise to the 20 T cell receptor beta chains below, sequenced in a study of T cell repertoires in cytomegalovirus infection. TCRdb independently ran MiXCR on the reads; one entry per CDR3 protein. The sample lists about 890,000 distinct CDR3 sequences, approximately 31% seen once, with over 12% in the top ten. Their antigen targets remain unknown. Sequencing was performed on cultured CD8+ T cells from PBMCs, taken from culture after CMV antigen stimulation. These receptors were obtained from a human donor in good health (CMV status not recorded). Some clones in this sample may be carry-over from other donors' samples.

The rearrangement joins TRBV6-2 or TRBV6-3 to TRBJ1-5, with D possibly TRBD1 on 6 matching bases. Germline loops: CDR1 MNHEY, CDR2 SVGEGT. V lost 2 bases and J 6 bases, leaving 14 bases between the germline ends. The CDR3 is 15 residues long. The CDR3 nucleotides are TGTGCCAGCAGTTACGGACAGTTAGCGGGTCAGCCCCAGCATTTT. This translates into CASSYGQLAGQPQHF.

The chain uses TRBV4-1 and TRBJ2-5, with D possibly TRBD2 on 8 matching bases. CDR3 length: 16 residues. CDR1 and CDR2 (germline): MGHRA, YSYEKL. V lost 3 bases and J 3 bases, leaving 17 bases between the germline ends. The CDR3, as DNA: TGCGCCAGCAGCCAGTTAGCGGGGACAGCAGAAGAGACCCAGTACTTC. Its protein product is CASSQLAGTAEETQYF.

This clonotype was detected many times. The CDR3 DNA reads TGCAGTGCTAGAGATCCCCAGGCAGGCACCTACGAGCAGTACGTC. Protein: CSARDPQAGTYEQYV. The chain couples TRBV20-1 to TRBJ2-7, with D uncertain. CDR1 DFQATT and CDR2 SNEGSKA come from the germline V gene (reference sequence). Trimming pared 0 bases from V and 2 bases from J, leaving 14 bases between. This CDR3 has 15 amino acids.

V is TRBV6-1 and J is TRBJ2-3; D is perhaps TRBD2 (6 bases). Germline V gene sequence: CDR1 MNHNS, CDR2 SASEGT. CDR3 length: 19 amino acids. V was cut by 0 bases and J by 3 bases, with 22 bases left in between. In nucleotides, the CDR3 is TGTGCCAGCAGTGAAGCGATTATCAGAACACGCCGGGAGACAGATACGCAGTATTTT. It yields the protein CASSEAIIRTRRETDTQYF.

V gene TRBV6-2 or TRBV6-3 combines with J gene TRBJ1-5, with 9 nucleotides matching TRBD1. CDR1 is MNHEY, CDR2 SVGEGT, per germline. The ends lost 0 bases at V and 7 bases at J; junction bases unmatched: 4. The CDR3 runs 15 residues. CDR3 DNA: TGTGCCAGCAGTTACTCTCGGACAGGGGAACAGCCCCAGCATTTT. This codes for CASSYSRTGEQPQHF.

The rearrangement joins TRBV4-3 to TRBJ1-6, with TRBD1 as a possible D gene (5 bases). V was clipped by 0 bases and J by 9 bases, with 15 bases between them. Germline loops: CDR1 LGHNA, CDR2 YSLEER. This CDR3 is built from 16 residues. CDR3 DNA sequence: TGCGCCAGCAGCCAAGATCTGTGGACAAGTTCTTCACCCCTCCACTTT. Amino acid sequence: CASSQDLWTSSSPLHF.

V gene TRBV5-6 combines with J gene TRBJ2-5; 7 bases fit TRBD1. J gave up 0 bases and V 4 bases, and 3 bases lay outside the gene matches. CDR3 length equals 14 residues. Germline CDR1 SGHDT, CDR2 YYEEEE. The CDR3, as DNA: TGTGCCAGCAGCGGGACAGCTAACCAAGAGACCCAGTACTTC. As protein: CASSGTANQETQYF.

In its sample, this clonotype was seen many times. This chain links TRBV12-3 or TRBV12-4 with TRBJ1-3, with D tentatively TRBD1 (6 bases). CDR3 length: 15 amino acids. The V end lost 3 bases, the J end lost 0 bases, and 9 bases lay between the germline ends. The DNA of the CDR3 is TGTGCCAGCAGTTTCGAGGACAGCTCTGGAAACACCATATATTTT. This sequence encodes CASSFEDSSGNTIYF.

This rearrangement joins TRBV12-3 or TRBV12-4 to TRBJ1-1; D ambiguous. The CDR3 length is 15 residues. V gave up 7 bases and J gave up 0 bases, with 15 bases separating them. This CDR3 reads CASTEGTFMNTEAFF. The CDR3 DNA sequence: TGTGCCAGCACCGAGGGTACCTTCATGAACACTGAAGCTTTCTTT.

This clonotype was counted many times. V usage is TRBV7-8 and J usage is TRBJ2-3, with 9 bases that match TRBD2. With 1 base clipped from V and 4 bases from J, the junction kept 9 bases outside the gene matches. Germline V CDR1 and CDR2: SGHVS, FQNEAQ. The CDR3 contains 17 residues. This chain's CDR3 is CASSLVGAGGLADTQYF. CDR3 sequence (DNA): TGTGCCAGCAGCTTAGTTGGAGCGGGGGGCCTGGCAGATACGCAGTATTTT.

The V call is TRBV20-1, the J call TRBJ1-4; possibly TRBD1 for D (5 bases). This CDR3 is 15 amino acids long. The germline CDR1 and CDR2 sequences are DFQATT and SNEGSKA (reference sequence). V was trimmed by 0 bases and J by 4 bases, leaving 12 bases between them. The DNA for the CDR3 is TGCAGTGCTAGAGATATCCAGGGAAATAATGAAAAACTGTTTTTT. Translated, it gives CSARDIQGNNEKLFF.

This clonotype was found a few times. V is TRBV5-4 and J is TRBJ1-4; tentatively, D is TRBD1 (6 bases). This CDR3 has 15 amino acids. Per germline, CDR1 SGHNT and CDR2 YYREEE (reference sequence). Trimming stripped 4 bases from V and 3 bases from J, with 13 bases between. DNA of the CDR3: TGTGCCAGCAGCCATCACAGGGCGGCTAATGAAAAACTGTTTTTT. Translated: CASSHHRAANEKLFF.

V and J are TRBV18 and TRBJ2-1; a weak D match, TRBD2 (6 bases). Trimming pared 2 bases from V and 4 bases from J, leaving 15 bases between. This CDR3 has 16 residues. Germline CDR1 KGHSH, CDR2 LQKENI. The CDR3 sequence: CASSPGGTQTYNEQFF. The DNA of the CDR3 is TGTGCCAGCTCACCAGGGGGGACCCAAACATACAATGAGCAGTTCTTC.

This clonotype was observed a handful of times. J is TRBJ2-6 and V is TRBV15; D possibly uses TRBD1 or TRBD2 (5 bases each). The CDR3 is 13 amino acids. The ends were cut back, 11 bases at V and 1 base at J, with 9 bases in the middle. Germline V lookup: CDR1 LNHNV, CDR2 YYDKDF (reference sequence). As DNA, the CDR3 is TGTGCCTCCTGGGGGTCTGGGGCCAACGTCCTGACTTTC. It yields the protein CASWGSGANVLTF.

With respect to this clonotype: This may come from a read error, since a much larger clone is one base off. The chain carries TRBV7-6 and TRBJ2-7, with D tentatively TRBD1 (5 bases). CDR1 and CDR2 (germline): SGHVS, FNYEAQ. Trimming removed 2 bases from V and 2 bases from J, with 10 bases in between. The CDR3 extends over 14 amino acids. The CDR3 protein is CASSLTHRTYEQYF. CDR3 sequence (DNA): TGTGCCAGCAGCTTAACACACAGGACCTACGAGCAGTACTTC.

This chain joins TRBV6-5 and TRBJ1-1; D remains unclear. Germline V gives CDR1 MNHEY, CDR2 SVGAGI. This CDR3 is 15 amino acids long. The V gene lost 4 bases and the J gene lost 5 bases, with 17 bases spanning the gap. The DNA for the CDR3 is TGTGCCAGCAGTTTCCTAGGACCGGTGGAGACTGAAGCTTTCTTT. Encoded protein: CASSFLGPVETEAFF.

The rearrangement joins TRBV7-2 to TRBJ2-5, with 8 bases that match TRBD1. The CDR3 runs to 13 residues. J was trimmed by 6 bases and V by 5 bases; bases with no gene match: 5. Looked up from germline, CDR1 is SGHTA and CDR2 is FQGNSA. CDR3 loop: CASSHGQGKTQYF. The CDR3 bases are TGTGCCAGCAGCCATGGACAGGGCAAGACCCAGTACTTC. Full variable domain (missing parts from reference TRBV7-2 and TRBJ2-5): GAGVSQSPSNKVTEKGKDVELRCDPISGHTALYWYRQSLGQGLEFLIYFQGNSAPDKSGLPSDRFSAERTGGSVSTLTIQRTQQEDSAVYLCASSHGQGKTQYFGPGTRLLVL.

The chain has TRBV9 and TRBJ1-2, with 7 bases identical to TRBD1. CDR3 length equals 14 residues. The germline gives CDR1 SGDLS, CDR2 YYNGEE. The V and J ends lost 3 bases and 8 bases, in that order; junction bases with no gene match: 10. The CDR3 DNA reads as TGTGCCAGCAGCGCAGACAGGGCTGGGCGCGGCTACACCTTC. As protein: CASSADRAGRGYTF.

The rearrangement uses TRBV24-1 and TRBJ2-1; 9 bases are shared with TRBD2. The CDR3 totals 16 residues. Looked up from germline, CDR1 is KGHDR and CDR2 is SFDVKD. Trimming took 9 bases from V and 8 from J; bases not matched to a gene: 16. The CDR3, as DNA: TGTGCCACCTGCCCCACGGCGGGGGGGCCGGACTATGAGCAGTTCTTC. It encodes CATCPTAGGPDYEQFF.

This clonotype has at least ten counts. The chain joins TRBV27 to TRBJ1-4; D perhaps matches TRBD1 (6 bases). This CDR3 is built from 14 residues. The germline CDR1 and CDR2 sequences are MNHEY and SMNVEV (reference sequence). V gave up 9 bases and J gave up 2 bases, with 13 bases separating them. CDR3: CASSTGWTNEKLFF. DNA for the CDR3: TGTGCCAGTTCCACAGGGTGGACTAATGAAAAACTGTTTTTT.